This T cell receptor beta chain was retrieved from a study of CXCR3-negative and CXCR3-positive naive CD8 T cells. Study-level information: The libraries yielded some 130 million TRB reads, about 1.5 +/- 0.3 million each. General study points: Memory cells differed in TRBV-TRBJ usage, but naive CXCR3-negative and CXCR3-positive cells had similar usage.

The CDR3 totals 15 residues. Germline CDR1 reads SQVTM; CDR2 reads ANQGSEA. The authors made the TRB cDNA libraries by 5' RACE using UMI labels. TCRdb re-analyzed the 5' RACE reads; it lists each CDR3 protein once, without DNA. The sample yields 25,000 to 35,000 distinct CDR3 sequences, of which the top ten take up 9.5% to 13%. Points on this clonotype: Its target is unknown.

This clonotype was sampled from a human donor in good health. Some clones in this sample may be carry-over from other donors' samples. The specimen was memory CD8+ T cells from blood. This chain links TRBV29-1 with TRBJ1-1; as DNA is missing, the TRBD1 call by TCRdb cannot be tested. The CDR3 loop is CSVGDRGRMNTEAFF.